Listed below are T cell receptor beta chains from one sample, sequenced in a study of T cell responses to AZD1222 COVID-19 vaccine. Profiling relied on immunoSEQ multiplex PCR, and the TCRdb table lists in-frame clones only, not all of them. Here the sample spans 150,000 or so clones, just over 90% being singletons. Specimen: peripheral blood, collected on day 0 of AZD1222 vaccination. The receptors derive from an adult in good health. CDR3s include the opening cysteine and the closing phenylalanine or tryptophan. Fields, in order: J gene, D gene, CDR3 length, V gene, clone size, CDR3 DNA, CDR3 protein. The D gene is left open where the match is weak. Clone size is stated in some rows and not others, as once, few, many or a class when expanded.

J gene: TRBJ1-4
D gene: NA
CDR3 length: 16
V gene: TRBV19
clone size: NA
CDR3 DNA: TGTGCCAGTAGTATAGATCTTGGCCTCGGAAATGGAAAACTGTTTTTT
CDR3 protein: CASSIDLGLGNGKLFF

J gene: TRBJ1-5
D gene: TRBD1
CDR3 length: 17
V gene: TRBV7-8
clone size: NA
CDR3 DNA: TGTGCCAGCAGTCCCCGACGGGGACAGGCGAACAATCAGCCCCAGCATTTT
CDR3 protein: CASSPRRGQANNQPQHF

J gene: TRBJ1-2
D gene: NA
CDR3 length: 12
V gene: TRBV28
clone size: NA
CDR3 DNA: TGTGCCAGCAGTTTTACAGGGATTGGCTACACCTTC
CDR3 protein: CASSFTGIGYTF

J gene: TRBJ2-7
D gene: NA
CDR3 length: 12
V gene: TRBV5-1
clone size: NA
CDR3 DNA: TGCGCCAGCTCACTTGGCGGCCACGAGCAGTACTTC
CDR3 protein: CASSLGGHEQYF

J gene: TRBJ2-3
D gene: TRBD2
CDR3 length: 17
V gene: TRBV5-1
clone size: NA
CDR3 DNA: TGCGCCAGCAGCTGGGGACTAGCGGGGGGGCGCACAGATACGCAGTATTTT
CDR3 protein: CASSWGLAGGRTDTQYF

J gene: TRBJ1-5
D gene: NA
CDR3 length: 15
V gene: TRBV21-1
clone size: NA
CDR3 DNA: TGTGCCAGCAGCAAAGGACAGGGTAGCAATCAGCCCCAGCATTTT
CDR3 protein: CASSKGQGSNQPQHF

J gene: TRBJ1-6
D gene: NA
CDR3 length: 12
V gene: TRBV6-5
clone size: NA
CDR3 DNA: TGTGCCAGCAGACCACAGGGAACACCCCTCCACTTT
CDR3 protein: CASRPQGTPLHF

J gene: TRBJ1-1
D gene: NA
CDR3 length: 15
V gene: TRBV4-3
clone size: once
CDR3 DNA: TGCGCCAGCAGCCAACAGGGAGGGGTGGTCACTGAAGCTTTCTTT
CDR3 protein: CASSQQGGVVTEAFF

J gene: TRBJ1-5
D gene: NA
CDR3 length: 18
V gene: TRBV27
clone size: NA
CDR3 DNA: TGTGCCAGCAGTTTATCGAAGGGGCGAGACAGGCACAATCAGCCCCAGCATTTT
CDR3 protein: CASSLSKGRDRHNQPQHF

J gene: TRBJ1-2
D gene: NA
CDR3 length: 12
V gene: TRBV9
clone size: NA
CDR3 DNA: TGTGCCAGCAGCGTAGGGGAAGATGGCTACACCTTC
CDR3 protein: CASSVGEDGYTF

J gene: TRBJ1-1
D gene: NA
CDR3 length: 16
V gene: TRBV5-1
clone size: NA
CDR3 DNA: TGCGCCAGCAGCTTGGCAGGATCAGGGTTGAACACTGAAGCTTTCTTT
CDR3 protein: CASSLAGSGLNTEAFF

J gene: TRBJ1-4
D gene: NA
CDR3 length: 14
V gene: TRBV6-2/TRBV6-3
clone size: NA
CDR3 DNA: TGTGCCAGCAGTTCCCCGAGCGTTGATGAAAAACTGTTTTTT
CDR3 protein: CASSSPSVDEKLFF

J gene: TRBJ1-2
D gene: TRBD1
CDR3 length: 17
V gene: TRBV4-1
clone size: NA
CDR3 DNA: TGCGCCAGCAGCCCCGGGACAGGGGCCGGCAGCGTCTATGGCTACACCTTC
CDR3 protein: CASSPGTGAGSVYGYTF

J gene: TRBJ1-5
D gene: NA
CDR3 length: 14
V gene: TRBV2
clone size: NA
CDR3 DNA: TGTGCCAGCAGTGAAGAACACGGCAATCAGCCCCAGCATTTT
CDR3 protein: CASSEEHGNQPQHF

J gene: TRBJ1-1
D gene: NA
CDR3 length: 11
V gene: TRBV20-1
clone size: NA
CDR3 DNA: TGCAGTGTAGAGCCAAACACTGAAGCTTTCTTT
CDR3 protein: CSVEPNTEAFF

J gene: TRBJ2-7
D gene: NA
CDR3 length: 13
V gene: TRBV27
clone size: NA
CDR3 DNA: TGTGCCAGCAGTCTGAGGGCAGCCTACGAGCAGTACTTC
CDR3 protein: CASSLRAAYEQYF

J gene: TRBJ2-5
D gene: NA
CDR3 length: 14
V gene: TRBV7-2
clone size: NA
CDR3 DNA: TGTGCCAGCAGCTTAGTGCTGGTGGGGGAGACCCAGTACTTC
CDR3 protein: CASSLVLVGETQYF

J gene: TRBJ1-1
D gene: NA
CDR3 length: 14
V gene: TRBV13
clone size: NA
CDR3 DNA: TGTGCCAGCAGCTTAGATACAGGGTCTCCGGTTGCTTTCTTT
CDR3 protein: CASSLDTGSPVAFF

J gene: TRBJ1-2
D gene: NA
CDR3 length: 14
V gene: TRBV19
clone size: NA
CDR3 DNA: TGTGCCAGTAGTATAGAACGGGGGGCGTCGGGCTACACCTTC
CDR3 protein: CASSIERGASGYTF

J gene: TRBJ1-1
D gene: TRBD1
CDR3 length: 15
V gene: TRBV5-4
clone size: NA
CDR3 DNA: TGTGCCAGCAGCTTGCGGACAGGGGTTGTCACTGAAGCTTTCTTT
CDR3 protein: CASSLRTGVVTEAFF

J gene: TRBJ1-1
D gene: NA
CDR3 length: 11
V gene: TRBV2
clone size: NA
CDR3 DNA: TGTGCCAGCAGTCCGGGCAGTGAAGCTTTCTTT
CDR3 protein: CASSPGSEAFF

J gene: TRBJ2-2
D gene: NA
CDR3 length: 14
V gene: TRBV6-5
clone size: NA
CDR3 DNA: TGTGCCAGCAGTCTGGGGACATACACCGGGGAGCTGTTTTTT
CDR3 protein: CASSLGTYTGELFF

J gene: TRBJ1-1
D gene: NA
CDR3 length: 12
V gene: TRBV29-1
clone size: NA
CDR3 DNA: TGCAGCCCTAGGGACATTGGCACTGAAGCTTTCTTT
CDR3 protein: CSPRDIGTEAFF

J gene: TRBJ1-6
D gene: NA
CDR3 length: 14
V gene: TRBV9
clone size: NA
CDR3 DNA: TGTGCCAGCAGCCCATCAGGGGATAATTCACCCCTCCACTTT
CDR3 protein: CASSPSGDNSPLHF

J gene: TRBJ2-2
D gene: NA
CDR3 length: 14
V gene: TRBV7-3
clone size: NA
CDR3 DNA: TGTGCCAGCAGCTTAAGGAGGGGAACCGGGGAGCTGTTTTTT
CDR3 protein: CASSLRRGTGELFF

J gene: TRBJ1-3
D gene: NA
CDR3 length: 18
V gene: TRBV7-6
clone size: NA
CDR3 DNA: TGTGCCAGCAGCTTAGCTAGCACAGGGTATATCTCTGGAAACACCATATATTTT
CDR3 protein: CASSLASTGYISGNTIYF

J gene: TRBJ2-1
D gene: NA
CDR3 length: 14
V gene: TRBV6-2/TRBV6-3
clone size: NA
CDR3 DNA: TGTGCCAGCAGCCGCCGGGCTGGGATCAATGAGCAGTTCTTC
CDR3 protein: CASSRRAGINEQFF

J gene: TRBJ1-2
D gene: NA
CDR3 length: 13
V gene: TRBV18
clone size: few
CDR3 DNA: TGTGCCAGCTCACCCGGGGACCACCATGGCTACACCTTC
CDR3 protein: CASSPGDHHGYTF

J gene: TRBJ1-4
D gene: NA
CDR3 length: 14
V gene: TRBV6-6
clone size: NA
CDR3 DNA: TGTGCCAGCAGTTACGGAGCAACTAATGAAAAACTGTTTTTT
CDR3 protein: CASSYGATNEKLFF

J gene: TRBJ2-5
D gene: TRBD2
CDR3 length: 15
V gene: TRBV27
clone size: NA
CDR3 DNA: TGTGCCAGCAGTTATTTAGCGGGGGGGCCGGAGACCCAGTACTTC
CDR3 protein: CASSYLAGGPETQYF

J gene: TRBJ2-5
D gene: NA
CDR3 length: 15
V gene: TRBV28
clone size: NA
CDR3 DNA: TGTGCCAGCAGTCCAAAGACCTCCTGGGATGTGACCCAGTACTTC
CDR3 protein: CASSPKTSWDVTQYF

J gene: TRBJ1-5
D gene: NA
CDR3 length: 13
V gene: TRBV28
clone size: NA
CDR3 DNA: TGTGCCAGCAGTACACAGCCCAATCAGCCCCAGCATTTT
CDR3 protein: CASSTQPNQPQHF

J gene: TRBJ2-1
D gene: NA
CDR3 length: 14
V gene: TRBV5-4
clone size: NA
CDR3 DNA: TGTGCCAGCAGCTTGGAAGAGGGGTACAATGAGCAGTTCTTC
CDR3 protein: CASSLEEGYNEQFF